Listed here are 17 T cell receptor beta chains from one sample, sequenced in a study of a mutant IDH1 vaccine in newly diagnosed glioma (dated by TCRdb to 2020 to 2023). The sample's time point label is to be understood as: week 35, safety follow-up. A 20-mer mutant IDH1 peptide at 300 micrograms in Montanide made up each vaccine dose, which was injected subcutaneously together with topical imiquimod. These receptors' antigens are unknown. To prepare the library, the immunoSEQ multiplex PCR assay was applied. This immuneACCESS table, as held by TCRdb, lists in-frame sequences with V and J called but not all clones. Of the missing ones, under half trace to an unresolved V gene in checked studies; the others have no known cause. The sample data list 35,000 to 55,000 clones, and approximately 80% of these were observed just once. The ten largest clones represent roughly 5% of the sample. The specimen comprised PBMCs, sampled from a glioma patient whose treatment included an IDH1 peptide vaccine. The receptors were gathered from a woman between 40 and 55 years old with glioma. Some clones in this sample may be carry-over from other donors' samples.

The CDR3 coding sequence is TGTGCCAGCAGCTTAGCCTCGACAGGGAACGAGCAGTACTTC. It specifies CASSLASTGNEQYF. The J gene is TRBJ2-7, the V gene TRBV7-2; 7 bases are a match to TRBD1. Germline CDR1 is SGHTA and CDR2 is FQGNSA. The length of the CDR3 is 14 residues. Trimming took 0 bases from V and 5 from J; bases not matched to a gene: 4.

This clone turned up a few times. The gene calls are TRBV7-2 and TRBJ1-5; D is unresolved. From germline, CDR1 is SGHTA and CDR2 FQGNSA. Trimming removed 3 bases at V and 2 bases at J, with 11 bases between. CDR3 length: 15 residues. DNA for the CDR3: TGTGCCAGCAGCTTCCTAATCTCTGGCAATCAGCCCCAGCATTTT. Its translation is CASSFLISGNQPQHF.

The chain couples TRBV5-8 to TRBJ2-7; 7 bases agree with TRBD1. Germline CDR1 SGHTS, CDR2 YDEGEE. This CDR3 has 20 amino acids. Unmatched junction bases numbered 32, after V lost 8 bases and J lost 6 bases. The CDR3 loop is CARNHQTGQSVFFRPSEQYF. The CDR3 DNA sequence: TGTGCCAGGAACCATCAAACGGGACAGTCTGTTTTTTTCCGTCCTTCCGAGCAGTACTTC.

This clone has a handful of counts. CDR3 sequence: CASSQEVDSSYEQYF. The CDR3 DNA is TGTGCCAGCAGCCAAGAAGTCGACAGCTCCTACGAGCAGTACTTC. The chain joins TRBV4-2 to TRBJ2-7; D possibly corresponds to TRBD1 (5 bases). The CDR3 consists of 15 residues. The V and J ends lost 0 bases and 0 bases respectively, with 9 bases between them. CDR1 LGHNA and CDR2 YNFKEQ come from the germline V gene.

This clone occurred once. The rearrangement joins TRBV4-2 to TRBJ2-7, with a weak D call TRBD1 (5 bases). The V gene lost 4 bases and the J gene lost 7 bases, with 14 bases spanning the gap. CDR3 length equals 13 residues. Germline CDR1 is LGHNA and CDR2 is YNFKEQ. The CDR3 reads CASSPFSGLEQYF. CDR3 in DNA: TGTGCCAGCAGCCCCTTTTCAGGGCTGGAGCAGTACTTC.

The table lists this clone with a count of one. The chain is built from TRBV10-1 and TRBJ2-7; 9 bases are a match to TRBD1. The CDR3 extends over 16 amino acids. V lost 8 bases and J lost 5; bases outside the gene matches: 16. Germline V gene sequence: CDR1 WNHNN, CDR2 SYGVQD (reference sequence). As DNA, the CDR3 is TGCGCCAGCGAAAGTGGTTCCCGGGACAGGGTTCACGAGCAGTACTTC. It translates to CASESGSRDRVHEQYF.

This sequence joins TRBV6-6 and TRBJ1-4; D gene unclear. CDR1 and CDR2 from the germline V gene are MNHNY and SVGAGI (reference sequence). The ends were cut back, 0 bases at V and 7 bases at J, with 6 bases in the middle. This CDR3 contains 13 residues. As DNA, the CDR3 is TGTGCCAGCAGTTACTCTGCCTCTGAAAAACTGTTTTTT. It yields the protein CASSYSASEKLFF.

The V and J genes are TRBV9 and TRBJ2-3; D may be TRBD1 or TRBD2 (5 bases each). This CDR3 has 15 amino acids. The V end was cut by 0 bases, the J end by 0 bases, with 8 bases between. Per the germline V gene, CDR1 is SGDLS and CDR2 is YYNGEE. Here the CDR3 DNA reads TGTGCCAGCAGCGTAGCGGGGCCAAGCACAGATACGCAGTATTTT. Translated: CASSVAGPSTDTQYF.

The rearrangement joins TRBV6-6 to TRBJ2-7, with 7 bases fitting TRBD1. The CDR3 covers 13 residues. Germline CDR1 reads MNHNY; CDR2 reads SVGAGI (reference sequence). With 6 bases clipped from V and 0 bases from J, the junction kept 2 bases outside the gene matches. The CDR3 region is CASRRDSSYEQYF. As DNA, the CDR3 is TGTGCCAGCAGACGGGACAGCTCCTACGAGCAGTACTTC.

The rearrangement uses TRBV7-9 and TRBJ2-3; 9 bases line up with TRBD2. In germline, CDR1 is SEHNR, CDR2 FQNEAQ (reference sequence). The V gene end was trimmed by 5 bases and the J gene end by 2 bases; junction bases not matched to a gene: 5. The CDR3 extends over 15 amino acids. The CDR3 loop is CASSPSSGTTDTQYF. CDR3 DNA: TGTGCCAGCAGCCCCTCTAGCGGGACCACAGATACGCAGTATTTT.

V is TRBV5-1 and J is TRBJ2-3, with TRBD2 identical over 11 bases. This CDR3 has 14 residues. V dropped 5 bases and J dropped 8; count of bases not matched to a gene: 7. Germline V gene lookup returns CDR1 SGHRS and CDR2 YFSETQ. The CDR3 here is CASSELAGAGTQYF. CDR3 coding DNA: TGCGCCAGCAGTGAACTAGCGGGGGCGGGTACGCAGTATTTT.

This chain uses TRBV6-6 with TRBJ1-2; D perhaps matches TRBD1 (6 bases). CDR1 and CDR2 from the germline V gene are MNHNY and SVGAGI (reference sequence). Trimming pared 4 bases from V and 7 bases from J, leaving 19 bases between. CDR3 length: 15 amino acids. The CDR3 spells CASSFLQAGAGGYTF. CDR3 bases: TGTGCCAGCAGTTTCCTACAGGCGGGGGCGGGTGGCTACACCTTC.

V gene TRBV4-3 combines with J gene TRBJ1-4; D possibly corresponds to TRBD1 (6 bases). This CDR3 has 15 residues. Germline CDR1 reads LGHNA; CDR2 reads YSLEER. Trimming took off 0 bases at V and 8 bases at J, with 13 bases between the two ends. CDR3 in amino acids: CASSQERGVGEKLFF. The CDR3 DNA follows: TGCGCCAGCAGCCAAGAAAGGGGGGTGGGCGAAAAACTGTTTTTT.

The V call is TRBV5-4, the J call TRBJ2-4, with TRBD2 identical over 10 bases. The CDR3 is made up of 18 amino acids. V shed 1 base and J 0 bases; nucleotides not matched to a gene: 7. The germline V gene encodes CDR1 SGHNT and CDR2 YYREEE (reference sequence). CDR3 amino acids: CASSLRAGGGVAKNIQYF. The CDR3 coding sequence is TGTGCCAGCAGCTTGCGAGCGGGAGGGGGGGTAGCCAAAAACATTCAGTACTTC.

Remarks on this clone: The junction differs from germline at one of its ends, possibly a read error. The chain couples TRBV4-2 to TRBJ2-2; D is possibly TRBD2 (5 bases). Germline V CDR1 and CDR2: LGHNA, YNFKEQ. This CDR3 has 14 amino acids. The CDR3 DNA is TGTGCCAGCAGTCAAGTATCGGGGACCGGGGAGCTGTTTTTT. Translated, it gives CASSQVSGTGELFF.

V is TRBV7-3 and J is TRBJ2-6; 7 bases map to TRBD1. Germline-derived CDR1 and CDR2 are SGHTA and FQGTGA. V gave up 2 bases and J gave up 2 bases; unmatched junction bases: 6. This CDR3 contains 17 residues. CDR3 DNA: TGTGCCAGCAGCTTACTTACAGGGGCCGCTGGGGCCAACGTCCTGACTTTC. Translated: CASSLLTGAAGANVLTF. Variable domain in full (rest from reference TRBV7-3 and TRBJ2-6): GAGVSQTPSNKVTEKGKYVELRCDPISGHTALYWYRQSLGQGPEFLIYFQGTGAADDSGLPNDRFFAVRPEGSVSTLKIQRTERGDSAVYLCASSLLTGAAGANVLTFGAGSRLTVL.

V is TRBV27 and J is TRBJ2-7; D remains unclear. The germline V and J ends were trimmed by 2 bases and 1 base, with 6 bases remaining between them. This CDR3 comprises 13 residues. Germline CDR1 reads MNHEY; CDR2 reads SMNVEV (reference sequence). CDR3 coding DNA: TGTGCCAGCAGTTTAGCACCTTCCTACGAGCAGTACTTC. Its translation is CASSLAPSYEQYF.